The sample holds a few counts of the clone carrying this T cell receptor (beta chain). Its target is unknown. The data stem from a study of T-cell reconstitution after alpha-beta-depleted transplantation in children. The V end lost 6 bases, the J end lost 0 bases, and 9 bases lay between the germline ends. The CDR3 runs to 13 residues. The germline CDR1 and CDR2 sequences are MNHEY and SVGEGT. Regarding the study as a whole: Day-60 TCRbeta diversity that was high in some patients was derived from surviving recipient T cells and thymic progenitors. T-cell counts and diversity were attributed mostly to newly produced T cells one year after transplant. Where alpha-beta T cells came from about two months after transplant was reportedly several hundred expanded graft clones.

Using unique molecular identifiers, the investigators prepared the TCRbeta library. TCRdb re-called the PCR reads through MiXCR, storing one row per CDR3 protein. The sample contains 500,000 to 750,000 distinct CDR3 sequences, 10% to 15% of which appear only once. This sequence joins TRBV6-2 or TRBV6-3 and TRBJ2-7; no clear D gene. This sequence was found in a male patient aged 10 to 17 who had a stem cell transplant for acute myeloid leukemia, so the T cells may come from the graft donor. Sequencing used PBMCs, mostly from graft donor cells, obtained 360 days after TCRalphabeta/CD19-depleted stem cell transplant. CDR3 in DNA: TGTGCCAGCAGATCCCCTCCCTCCTACGAGCAGTACTTC. Protein sequence: CASRSPPSYEQYF.